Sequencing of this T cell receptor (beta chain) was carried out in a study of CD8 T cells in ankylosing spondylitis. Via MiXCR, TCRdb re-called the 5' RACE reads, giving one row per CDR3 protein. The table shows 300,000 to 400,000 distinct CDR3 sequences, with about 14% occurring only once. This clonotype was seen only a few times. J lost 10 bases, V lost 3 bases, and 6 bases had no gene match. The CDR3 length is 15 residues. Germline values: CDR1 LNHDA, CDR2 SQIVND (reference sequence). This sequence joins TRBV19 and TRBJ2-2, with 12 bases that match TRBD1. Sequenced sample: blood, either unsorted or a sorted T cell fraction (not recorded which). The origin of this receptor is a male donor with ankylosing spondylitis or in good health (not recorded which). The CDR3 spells CASSMRDRGPEELFF. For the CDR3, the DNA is TGTGCCAGTAGTATGCGGGACAGGGGGCCCGAGGAGCTGTTTTTT.